The rows below give T cell receptor beta chains drawn from one sample of a study of blood T cell repertoires in COVID-19. Repertoires were generated with immunoSEQ multiplex PCR, while TCRdb's copy carries only in-frame clones and drops some. The sample carries roughly 260,000 clones, approximately 86% recorded once. Source material: PBMCs or T cells enriched from blood (not recorded which). All receptors come from a woman younger than 30 who had recovered from COVID-19. Each CDR3 is given with its conserved first and last residue. D genes are given only for firm matches. Rows may omit the clone size; those that give it use once, few, many or a size class.

clone_size,d_call,v_call,j_call,cdr3_nt,cdr3_aa
.,TRBD1,TRBV29-1,TRBJ2-2,TGCAGCGTTGAAGGGTTGGACAGGGGACCGAACACCGGGGAGCTGTTTTTT,CSVEGLDRGPNTGELFF
.,.,TRBV21-1,TRBJ2-7,TGTGCCAGCAAATCCTACTCTAGGGCCACTAGTCGATGGAGCTACGAGCAGTACTTC,CASKSYSRATSRWSYEQYF
.,TRBD2,TRBV6-5,TRBJ2-2,TGTGCCAGCCCTCCTTTGGCGGGGGGTCACGGGGAGCTGTTTTTT,CASPPLAGGHGELFF
.,TRBD1,TRBV15,TRBJ1-6,TGTGCCACCAGCAGGGGCGAAGACAGGGGGCCTAATTCACCCCTCCACTTT,CATSRGEDRGPNSPLHF
.,.,TRBV5-4,TRBJ2-7,TGTGCCAGCAGCTCCCCAAGGGGTGGTTACGAGCAGTACTTC,CASSSPRGGYEQYF
.,.,TRBV10-2,TRBJ1-2,TGCGCCAGCAGTGACTTTCAGGGGCGTAGCTATGGCTACACCTTC,CASSDFQGRSYGYTF
.,TRBD2,TRBV10-1,TRBJ2-3,TGCGCCAGCAGTGAGTCGCGGGGGGGTTTTGATACGCAGTATTTT,CASSESRGGFDTQYF
.,TRBD1,TRBV7-8,TRBJ1-1,TGTGCCAGCAGCTTAGCGCCCTATCGACAGGGGGCAACTGAAGCTTTCTTT,CASSLAPYRQGATEAFF
.,TRBD1,TRBV5-4,TRBJ2-1,TGTGCCAGCAGCTACTTAGACAGGGAGCCCCATGAGCAGTTCTTC,CASSYLDREPHEQFF
.,.,TRBV12-5,TRBJ2-6,TGTGCTAGTGGTGTGGGCCAGGGTATCGGGGCCAACGTCCTGACTTTC,CASGVGQGIGANVLTF
.,.,TRBV5-1,TRBJ1-6,TGCGCCAGCAGCTCGACAGACAGGTCACCCCTCCACTTT,CASSSTDRSPLHF
.,.,TRBV28,TRBJ1-5,TGTGCCAGCAGTTCCCGGACAGCTTCCTGGCAGCCCCAGCATTTT,CASSSRTASWQPQHF
.,.,TRBV2,TRBJ2-5,TGTGCCAGCAGTTCAGGAGGGGAGACCCAGTACTTC,CASSSGGETQYF
.,.,TRBV10-1,TRBJ2-3,TGCGCCAGCAGTGACCGGGACATAACAAAGCTAGCGGCACCAGATACGCAGTATTTT,CASSDRDITKLAAPDTQYF
once,.,TRBV2,TRBJ1-2,TGTGCCAGCAGTGAAGTCCGGACTGCGATGTATGGCTACACCTTC,CASSEVRTAMYGYTF
.,TRBD1,TRBV11-3,TRBJ2-2,TGTGCCAGCAGCTCAGAAAAAGAAGGTTTCCTGACAGGGGGATACACCGGGGAGCTGTTTTTT,CASSSEKEGFLTGGYTGELFF